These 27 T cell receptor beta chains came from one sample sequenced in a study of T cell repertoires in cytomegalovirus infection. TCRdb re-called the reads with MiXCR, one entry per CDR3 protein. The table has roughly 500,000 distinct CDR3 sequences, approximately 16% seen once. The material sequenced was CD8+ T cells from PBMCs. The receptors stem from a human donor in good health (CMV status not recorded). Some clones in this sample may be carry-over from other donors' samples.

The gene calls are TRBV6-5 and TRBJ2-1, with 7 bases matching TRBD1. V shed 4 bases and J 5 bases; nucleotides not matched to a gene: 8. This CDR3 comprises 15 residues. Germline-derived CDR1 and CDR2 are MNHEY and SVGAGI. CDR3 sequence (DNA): TGTGCCAGCAGTTCACTCCGGGACAGAAACAATGAGCAGTTCTTC. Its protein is CASSSLRDRNNEQFF.

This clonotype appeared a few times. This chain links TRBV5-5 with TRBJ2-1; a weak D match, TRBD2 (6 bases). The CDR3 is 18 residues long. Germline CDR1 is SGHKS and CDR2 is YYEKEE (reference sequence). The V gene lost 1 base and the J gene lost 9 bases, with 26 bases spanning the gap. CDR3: CASSLLGSPSAPLGEQFF. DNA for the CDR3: TGTGCCAGCAGCTTGTTGGGGTCGCCTAGCGCCCCGTTGGGTGAGCAGTTCTTC.

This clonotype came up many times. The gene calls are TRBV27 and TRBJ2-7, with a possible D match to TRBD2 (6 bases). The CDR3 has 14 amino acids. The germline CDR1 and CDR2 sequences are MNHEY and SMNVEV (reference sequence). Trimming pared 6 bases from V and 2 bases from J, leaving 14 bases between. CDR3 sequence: CASSLGGAAYEQYF. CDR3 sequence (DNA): TGTGCCAGCAGCTTAGGCGGGGCTGCCTACGAGCAGTACTTC.

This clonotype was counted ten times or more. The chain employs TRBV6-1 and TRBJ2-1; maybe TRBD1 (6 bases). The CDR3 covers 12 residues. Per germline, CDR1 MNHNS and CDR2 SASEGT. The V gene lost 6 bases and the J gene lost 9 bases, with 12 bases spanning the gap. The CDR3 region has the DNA TGTGCCAGCAGGAAGGGGGTGACTGAGCAGTTCTTC. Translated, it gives CASRKGVTEQFF.

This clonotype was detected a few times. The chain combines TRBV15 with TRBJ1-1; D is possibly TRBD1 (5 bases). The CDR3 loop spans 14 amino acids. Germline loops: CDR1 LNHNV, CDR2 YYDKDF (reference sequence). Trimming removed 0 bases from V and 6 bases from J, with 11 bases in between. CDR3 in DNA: TGTGCCACCAGCAGAGATACGGCACAGGCTGAAGCTTTCTTT. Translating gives CATSRDTAQAEAFF. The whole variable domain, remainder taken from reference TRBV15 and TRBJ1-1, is DAMVIQNPRYQVTQFGKPVTLSCSQTLNHNVMYWYQQKSSQAPKLLFHYYDKDFNNEADTPDNFQSRRPNTSFCFLDIRSPGLGDTAMYLCATSRDTAQAEAFFGQGTRLTVV.

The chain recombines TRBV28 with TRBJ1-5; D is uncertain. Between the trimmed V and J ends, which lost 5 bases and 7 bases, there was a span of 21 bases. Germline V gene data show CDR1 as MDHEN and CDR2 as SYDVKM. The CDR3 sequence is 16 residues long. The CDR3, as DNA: TGTGCCAGCAGTCCCCTCCACGCAGCTGGAGGACAGCCCCAGCATTTT. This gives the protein CASSPLHAAGGQPQHF.

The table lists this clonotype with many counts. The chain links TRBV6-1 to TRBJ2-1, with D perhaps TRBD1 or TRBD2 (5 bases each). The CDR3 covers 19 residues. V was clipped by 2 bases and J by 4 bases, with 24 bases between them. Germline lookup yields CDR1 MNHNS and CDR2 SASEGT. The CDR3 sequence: CASSERGRASHVLYNEQFF. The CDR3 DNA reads TGTGCCAGCAGTGAACGGGGCAGGGCCTCCCACGTACTATACAATGAGCAGTTCTTC.

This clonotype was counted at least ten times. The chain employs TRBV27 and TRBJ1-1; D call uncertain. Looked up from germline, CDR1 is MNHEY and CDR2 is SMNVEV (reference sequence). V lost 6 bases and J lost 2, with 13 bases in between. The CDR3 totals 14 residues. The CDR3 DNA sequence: TGTGCCAGCAGGAGTCGCGCAGACAACACTGAAGCTTTCTTT. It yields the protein CASRSRADNTEAFF.

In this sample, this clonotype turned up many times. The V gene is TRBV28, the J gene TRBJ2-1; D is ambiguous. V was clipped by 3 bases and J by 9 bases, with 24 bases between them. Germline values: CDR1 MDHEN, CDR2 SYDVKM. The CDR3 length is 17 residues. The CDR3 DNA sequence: TGTGCCAGCAGTTTGTGGGGATCCCGCCCGGCCGGTGCTGAGCAGTTCTTC. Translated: CASSLWGSRPAGAEQFF. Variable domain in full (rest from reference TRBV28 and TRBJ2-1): DVKVTQSSRYLVKRTGEKVFLECVQDMDHENMFWYRQDPGLGLRLIYFSYDVKMKEKGDIPEGYSVSREKKERFSLILESASTNQTSMYLCASSLWGSRPAGAEQFFGPGTRLTVL.

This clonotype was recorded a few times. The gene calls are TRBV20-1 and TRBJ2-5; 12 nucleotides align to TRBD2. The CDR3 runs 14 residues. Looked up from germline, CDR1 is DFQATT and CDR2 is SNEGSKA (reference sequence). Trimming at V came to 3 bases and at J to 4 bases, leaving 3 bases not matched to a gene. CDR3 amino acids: CSARVLAGGETQYF. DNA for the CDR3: TGCAGTGCTAGGGTACTAGCGGGGGGAGAGACCCAGTACTTC.

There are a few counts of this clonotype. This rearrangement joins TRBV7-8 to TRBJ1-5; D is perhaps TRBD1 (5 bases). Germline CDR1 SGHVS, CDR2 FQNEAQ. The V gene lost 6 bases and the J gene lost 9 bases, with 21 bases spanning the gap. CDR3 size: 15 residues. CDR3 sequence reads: CASSSSDGGKRPQHF. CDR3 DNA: TGTGCCAGCAGTTCCAGCGACGGGGGGAAGCGGCCCCAGCATTTT.

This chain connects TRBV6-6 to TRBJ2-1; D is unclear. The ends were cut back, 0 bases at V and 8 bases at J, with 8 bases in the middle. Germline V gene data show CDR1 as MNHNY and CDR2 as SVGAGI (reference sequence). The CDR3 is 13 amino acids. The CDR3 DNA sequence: TGTGCCAGCAGTTACTCTAGGGTCTATGAGCAGTTCTTC. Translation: CASSYSRVYEQFF.

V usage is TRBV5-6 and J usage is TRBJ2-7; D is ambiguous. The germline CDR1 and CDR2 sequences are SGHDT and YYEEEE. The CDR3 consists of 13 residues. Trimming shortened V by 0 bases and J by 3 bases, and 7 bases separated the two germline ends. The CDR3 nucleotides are TGTGCCAGCAGCTTGGAATCCCGCTACGAGCAGTACTTC. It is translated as CASSLESRYEQYF.

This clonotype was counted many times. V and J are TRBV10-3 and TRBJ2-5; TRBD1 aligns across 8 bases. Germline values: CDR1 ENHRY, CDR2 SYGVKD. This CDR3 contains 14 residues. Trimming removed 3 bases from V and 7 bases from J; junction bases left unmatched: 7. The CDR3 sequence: CAISDPTGVGTQYF. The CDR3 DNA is TGTGCCATCAGTGACCCGACAGGGGTGGGGACCCAGTACTTC.

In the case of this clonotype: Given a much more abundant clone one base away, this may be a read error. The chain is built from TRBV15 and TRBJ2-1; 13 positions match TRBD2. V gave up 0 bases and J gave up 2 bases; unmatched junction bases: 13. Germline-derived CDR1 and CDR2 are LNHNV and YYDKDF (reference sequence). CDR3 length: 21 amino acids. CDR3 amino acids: CATSRDLSGLAGRPPYNEQFF. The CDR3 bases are TGTGCCACCAGCAGAGATCTATCGGGACTAGCGGGAAGGCCCCCCTACAATGAGCAGTTCTTC.

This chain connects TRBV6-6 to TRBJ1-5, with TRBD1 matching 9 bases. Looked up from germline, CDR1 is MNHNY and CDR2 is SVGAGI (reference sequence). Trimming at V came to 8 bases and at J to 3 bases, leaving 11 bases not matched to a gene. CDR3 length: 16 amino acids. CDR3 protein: CASCWDRDVPNQPQHF. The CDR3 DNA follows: TGTGCCAGCTGCTGGGACAGGGACGTCCCCAATCAGCCCCAGCATTTT.

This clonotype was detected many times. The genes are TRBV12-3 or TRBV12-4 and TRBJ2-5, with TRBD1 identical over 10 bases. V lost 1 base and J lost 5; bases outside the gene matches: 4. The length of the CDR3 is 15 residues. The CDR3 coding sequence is TGTGCCAGCAGTTTAGTGGACAGGGGGAGGGAGACCCAGTACTTC. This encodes CASSLVDRGRETQYF.

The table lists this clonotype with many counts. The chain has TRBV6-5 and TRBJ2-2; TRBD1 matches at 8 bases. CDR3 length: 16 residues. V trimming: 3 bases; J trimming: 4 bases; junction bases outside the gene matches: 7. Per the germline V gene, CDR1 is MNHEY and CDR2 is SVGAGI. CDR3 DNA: TGTGCCAGCAGTTATCCCAGGGGGCGGGGCACCGGGGAGCTGTTTTTT. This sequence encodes CASSYPRGRGTGELFF.

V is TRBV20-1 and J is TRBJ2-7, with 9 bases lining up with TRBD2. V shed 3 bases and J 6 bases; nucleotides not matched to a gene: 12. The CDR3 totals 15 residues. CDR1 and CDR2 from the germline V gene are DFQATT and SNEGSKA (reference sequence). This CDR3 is CSASPPAGGPVEQYF. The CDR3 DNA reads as TGCAGTGCTAGCCCCCCAGCGGGGGGCCCCGTCGAGCAGTACTTC.

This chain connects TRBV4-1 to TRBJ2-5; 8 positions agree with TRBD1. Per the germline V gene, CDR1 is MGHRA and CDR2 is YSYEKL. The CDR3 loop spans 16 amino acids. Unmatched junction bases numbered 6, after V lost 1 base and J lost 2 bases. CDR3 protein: CASSQASTGEQETQYF. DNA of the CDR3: TGCGCCAGCAGCCAAGCTTCGACAGGGGAACAAGAGACCCAGTACTTC.

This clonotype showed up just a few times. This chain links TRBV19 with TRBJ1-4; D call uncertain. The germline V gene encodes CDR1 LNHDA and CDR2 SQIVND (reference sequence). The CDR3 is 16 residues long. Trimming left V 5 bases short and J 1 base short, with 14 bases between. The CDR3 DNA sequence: TGTGCCAGTAGTGGAAGACGGGGTCAAACTAATGAAAAACTGTTTTTT. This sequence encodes CASSGRRGQTNEKLFF. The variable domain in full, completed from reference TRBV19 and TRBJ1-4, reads DGGITQSPKYLFRKEGQNVTLSCEQNLNHDAMYWYRQDPGQGLRLIYYSQIVNDFQKGDIAEGYSVSREKKESFPLTVTSAQKNPTAFYLCASSGRRGQTNEKLFFGSGTQLSVL.

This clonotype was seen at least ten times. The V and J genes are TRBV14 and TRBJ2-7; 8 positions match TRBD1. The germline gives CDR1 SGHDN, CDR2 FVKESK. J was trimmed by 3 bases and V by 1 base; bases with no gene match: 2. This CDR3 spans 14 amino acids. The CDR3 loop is CASSQGTGRYEQYF. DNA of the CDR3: TGTGCCAGCAGCCAAGGGACAGGGCGCTACGAGCAGTACTTC. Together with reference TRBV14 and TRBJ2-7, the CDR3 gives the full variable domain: EAGVTQFPSHSVIEKGQTVTLRCDPISGHDNLYWYRRVMGKEIKFLLHFVKESKQDESGMPNNRFLAERTGGTYSTLKVQPAELEDSGVYFCASSQGTGRYEQYFGPGTRLTVT.

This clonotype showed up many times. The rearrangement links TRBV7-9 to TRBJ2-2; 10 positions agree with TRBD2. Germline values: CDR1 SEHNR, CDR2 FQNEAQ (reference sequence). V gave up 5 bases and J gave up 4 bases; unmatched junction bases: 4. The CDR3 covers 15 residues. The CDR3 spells CASSLLAGVTGELFF. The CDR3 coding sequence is TGTGCCAGCAGCCTGCTAGCGGGAGTCACCGGGGAGCTGTTTTTT.

CDR3 DNA sequence: TGTGCCATCAGTGTGGGACAGGGGGAACGAGAGACCCAGTACTTC. Protein: CAISVGQGERETQYF. The chain employs TRBV10-3 and TRBJ2-5; 11 positions agree with TRBD1. The CDR3 is made up of 15 amino acids. After removal of 4 bases from V and 4 bases from J, the junction contained 5 bases not matched to a gene. CDR1 is ENHRY and CDR2 is SYGVKD in the germline V gene.

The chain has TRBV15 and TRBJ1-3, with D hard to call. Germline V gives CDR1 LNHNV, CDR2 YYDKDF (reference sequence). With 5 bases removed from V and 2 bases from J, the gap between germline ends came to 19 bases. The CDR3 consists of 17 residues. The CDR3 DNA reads TGTGCCACCAGCCCTCAGGAGCACTTAGCTACTGGAAACACCATATATTTT. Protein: CATSPQEHLATGNTIYF.

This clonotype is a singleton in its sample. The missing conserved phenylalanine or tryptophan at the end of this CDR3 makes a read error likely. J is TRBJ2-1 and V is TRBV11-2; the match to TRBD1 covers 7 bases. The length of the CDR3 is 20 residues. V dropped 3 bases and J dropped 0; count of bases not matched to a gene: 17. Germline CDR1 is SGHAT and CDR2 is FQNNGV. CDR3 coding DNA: TGTGCCAGCAGCTTCGTTTCGTACCTGGGACAGTCGAGCTCCTACAATGAGCAGTTCTTA. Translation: CASSFVSYLGQSSSYNEQFL.

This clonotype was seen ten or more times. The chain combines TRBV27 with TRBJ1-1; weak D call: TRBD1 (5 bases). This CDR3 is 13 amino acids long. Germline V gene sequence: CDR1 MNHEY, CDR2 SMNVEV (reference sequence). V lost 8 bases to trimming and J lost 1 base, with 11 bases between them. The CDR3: CASSSGSNTEAFF. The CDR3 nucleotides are TGTGCCAGCTCGTCAGGGTCGAACACTGAAGCTTTCTTT.